The 22 T cell receptor beta chains in this list originate from one sample, sequenced in a study of PD-1 blockade in mismatch repair-deficient tumors (TCRdb year 2017). The receptor library was made with the immunoSEQ multiplex PCR assay. TCRdb mirrors the immuneACCESS table, restricted to in-frame sequences. Some clones are absent from its copies; in checked studies, under half trace to an unresolved V gene, and the reason for the others is unknown. A total of roughly 40,000 clones appear in this sample, 70% to 90% of them only once. Nearly 4% of the sample belongs to the ten largest clones. The starting material was peripheral blood, obtained 75 to 85 weeks after starting pembrolizumab. All receptors come from an adult with mismatch repair-deficient cancer.

The chain employs TRBV10-2 and TRBJ2-7, with 10 bases that match TRBD2. Germline V lookup: CDR1 WSHSY, CDR2 SAAADI. The CDR3 has 14 amino acids. J lost 3 bases, V lost 4 bases, and 3 bases had no gene match. The CDR3 here is CASSGTSGIYEQYF. The DNA for the CDR3 is TGCGCCAGCAGTGGGACTAGCGGAATCTACGAGCAGTACTTC.

The rearrangement links TRBV6-4 to TRBJ2-1; D is perhaps TRBD1 or TRBD2 (6 bases each). Germline V CDR1 and CDR2: MRHNA, SNTAGT. Deletions cut 0 bases from V and 13 bases from J, with 16 bases between. This CDR3 has 14 residues. The CDR3 here is CASSDSITRGAQFF. CDR3 nucleotide sequence: TGTGCCAGCAGTGACTCGATTACGAGGGGGGCCCAGTTCTTC.

The V call is TRBV7-5, the J call TRBJ2-7. TRBV7-5 is given as a pseudogene. This CDR3 spans 14 amino acids. The CDR3 here is CASSLVSGAGEQYF. The CDR3 DNA follows: TGTGCCAGCAGCTTAGTTTCTGGGGCGGGCGAGCAGTACTTC.

V gene TRBV9 combines with J gene TRBJ2-7; D unclear. Trimming removed 0 bases from V and 5 bases from J, with 6 bases in between. The CDR3 covers 12 residues. The germline V gene has CDR1 SGDLS and CDR2 YYNGEE. The CDR3 sequence is CASSVGVDEQYF. In DNA form, the CDR3 reads TGTGCCAGCAGCGTAGGAGTAGACGAGCAGTACTTC.

The rearrangement joins TRBV5-1 to TRBJ1-1; D remains unclear. V gave up 4 bases and J gave up 1 base, with 11 bases separating them. Germline loops: CDR1 SGHRS, CDR2 YFSETQ. The CDR3 covers 14 residues. The CDR3 reads CASSPFQWNTEAFF. The CDR3 DNA reads TGCGCCAGCAGCCCATTCCAGTGGAACACTGAAGCTTTCTTT.

The chain is built from TRBV7-9 and TRBJ2-7; D is ambiguous. This CDR3 is 10 amino acids long. From germline, CDR1 is SEHNR and CDR2 FQNEAQ (reference sequence). V lost 7 bases to trimming and J lost 6 bases, with 7 bases between them. In nucleotides, the CDR3 is TGTGCCAGCACAGGTATCGAGCAGTACTTC. Amino acid sequence: CASTGIEQYF.

The J gene is TRBJ2-7, the V gene TRBV5-1; TRBD2 agrees at 9 bases. Germline V CDR1 and CDR2: SGHRS, YFSETQ. J lost 0 bases, V lost 4 bases, and 5 bases had no gene match. This CDR3 region has 15 residues. CDR3 coding DNA: TGCGCCAGCAGCATCAGCGGGAGGAGCTCCTACGAGCAGTACTTC. Its translation is CASSISGRSSYEQYF.

The V call is TRBV5-1, the J call TRBJ2-2, with 9 bases aligning to TRBD2. Germline V gives CDR1 SGHRS, CDR2 YFSETQ. V shed 1 base and J 2 bases; nucleotides not matched to a gene: 6. The length of the CDR3 is 17 residues. The CDR3 is CASSLYSLAGNTGELFF. The CDR3 DNA reads TGCGCCAGCAGCTTGTATAGTCTAGCGGGAAACACCGGGGAGCTGTTTTTT.

This chain joins TRBV7-8 and TRBJ1-3, with a possible D match to TRBD1 (5 bases). The CDR3 is 20 residues long. CDR1 and CDR2 (germline): SGHVS, FQNEAQ. The V gene lost 5 bases and the J gene lost 0 bases, with 26 bases spanning the gap. CDR3 sequence: CASSPSRKGLAPLSGNTIYF. CDR3 DNA sequence: TGTGCCAGCAGCCCAAGTCGGAAGGGACTCGCGCCCCTCTCTGGAAACACCATATATTTT.

J is TRBJ2-1 and V is TRBV6-6; the D call may be TRBD1 or TRBD2 (5 bases each). This CDR3 is 16 amino acids long. CDR1 is MNHNY, CDR2 SVGAGI, per germline (reference sequence). V was trimmed by 6 bases and J by 0 bases, leaving 15 bases between them. This chain's CDR3 is CASRGSGTSSYNEQFF. The CDR3 DNA sequence: TGTGCCAGCAGAGGATCCGGGACCTCCTCCTACAATGAGCAGTTCTTC.

This chain joins TRBV19 and TRBJ1-1; D is unresolved. This CDR3 is 14 amino acids long. V lost 4 bases, J lost 3 bases, and 12 bases lay in between. In germline, CDR1 is LNHDA, CDR2 SQIVND (reference sequence). This CDR3 reads CASSNWQKYTEAFF. The CDR3 DNA follows: TGTGCCAGTAGTAATTGGCAGAAGTACACTGAAGCTTTCTTT.

The V gene is TRBV10-1, the J gene TRBJ1-3; D gene uncertain. V lost 5 bases and J 0 bases, leaving 5 bases between the germline ends. The germline V gene has CDR1 WNHNN and CDR2 SYGVQD (reference sequence). The CDR3 is 13 amino acids. In DNA form, the CDR3 reads TGCGCCAGCAGTCCTTTCTCTGGAAACACCATATATTTT. Encoded protein: CASSPFSGNTIYF.

The gene calls are TRBV6-1 and TRBJ2-5; tentatively, D is TRBD1 or TRBD2 (5 bases each). The CDR3 contains 13 residues. Germline values: CDR1 MNHNS, CDR2 SASEGT. V shed 1 base and J shed 10 bases, with 13 bases lying between them. CDR3 sequence reads: CASSEGPGAVQYF. DNA for the CDR3: TGTGCCAGCAGTGAAGGGCCCGGGGCAGTCCAGTACTTC.

This chain connects TRBV19 to TRBJ1-1, with D perhaps TRBD1 (5 bases). This CDR3 is built from 15 residues. From germline, CDR1 is LNHDA and CDR2 SQIVND (reference sequence). V was clipped by 7 bases and J by 1 base, with 16 bases between them. CDR3: CASTARPGQNTEAFF. DNA of the CDR3: TGTGCCAGTACCGCCCGACCGGGGCAGAACACTGAAGCTTTCTTT.

This clone appeared a single time. The CDR3 DNA sequence: TGTGCCAGCAGCTCAACACCGACCGATGGGGAGACCCAGTACTTC. This encodes CASSSTPTDGETQYF. The chain joins TRBV7-2 to TRBJ2-5, with D uncertain. The CDR3 covers 15 residues. V was shortened by 4 bases and J by 5 bases, with 17 bases between the two germline ends. Germline V CDR1 and CDR2: SGHTA, FQGNSA. Full variable domain (remainder filled in from reference TRBV7-2 and TRBJ2-5): GAGVSQSPSNKVTEKGKDVELRCDPISGHTALYWYRQSLGQGLEFLIYFQGNSAPDKSGLPSDRFSAERTGGSVSTLTIQRTQQEDSAVYLCASSSTPTDGETQYFGPGTRLLVL.

This chain connects TRBV19 to TRBJ1-2; possible D gene TRBD1, 6 bases. Germline-derived CDR1 and CDR2 are LNHDA and SQIVND (reference sequence). V was cut by 5 bases and J by 5 bases, with 18 bases left in between. The CDR3 sequence is 15 residues long. The CDR3 loop is CASSSTPGTSYGYTF. The CDR3 DNA is TGTGCCAGTAGTTCCACCCCCGGGACAAGTTATGGCTACACCTTC.

V gene TRBV5-6 combines with J gene TRBJ1-1, with D unresolved. From germline, CDR1 is SGHDT and CDR2 YYEEEE. The CDR3 spans 15 residues. Trimming cost V 2 bases and J 0 bases, with 11 bases left between them. The CDR3 region is CASSFYERMNTEAFF. For the CDR3, the DNA is TGTGCCAGCAGCTTCTATGAGAGAATGAACACTGAAGCTTTCTTT.

The V and J genes are TRBV19 and TRBJ2-1; D gene unclear. Germline CDR1 and CDR2: LNHDA and SQIVND (reference sequence). The CDR3 loop spans 15 amino acids. The V end lost 6 bases, the J end lost 0 bases, and 12 bases lay between the germline ends. The DNA of the CDR3 is TGTGCCAGTAGAAGGGTGGGATCCTCCTACAATGAGCAGTTCTTC. Translated: CASRRVGSSYNEQFF.

The chain carries TRBV19 and TRBJ2-3, with D perhaps TRBD1 or TRBD2 (5 bases each). Trimming removed 5 bases at V and 1 base at J, with 10 bases between. This CDR3 has 14 residues. Germline lookup yields CDR1 LNHDA and CDR2 SQIVND (reference sequence). CDR3 residues: CASSRRDGTDTQYF. CDR3 sequence (DNA): TGTGCCAGTAGTCGTCGGGACGGCACAGATACGCAGTATTTT.

The chain recombines TRBV5-3 with TRBJ2-2; TRBD2 matches 9 bases. TRBV5-3 is given ORF status, its function remaining uncertain. There are 19 residues in the CDR3. V shed 4 bases and J 2 bases; nucleotides not matched to a gene: 15. CDR3 loop: CARSLLEDSGRNNTGELFF. CDR3 in DNA: TGTGCCAGAAGCCTGTTGGAAGATAGCGGGAGAAACAACACCGGGGAGCTGTTTTTT.

The J gene is TRBJ2-1, the V gene TRBV9; D perhaps matches TRBD2 (6 bases). Germline V gene sequence: CDR1 SGDLS, CDR2 YYNGEE. Trimming pared 3 bases from V and 4 bases from J, leaving 11 bases between. This CDR3 spans 14 amino acids. CDR3 in amino acids: CASSAHGGYNEQFF. CDR3 bases: TGTGCCAGCAGCGCTCACGGAGGGTACAATGAGCAGTTCTTC.

The chain links TRBV2 to TRBJ2-5; D uncertain. This CDR3 contains 11 residues. Trimming left V 5 bases short and J 2 bases short, with 3 bases between. CDR1 SNHLY and CDR2 FYNNEI come from the germline V gene. CDR3 sequence (DNA): TGTGCCAGCAGTCTACAAGAGACCCAGTACTTC. Translation gives CASSLQETQYF.